These 28 T cell receptor beta chains originate from one sample sequenced in a study of breast tumors, draining lymph nodes, adjacent tissues. Using its own MiXCR run on the multiplex PCR reads, TCRdb lists one record per CDR3 protein. The table records approximately 7,600 distinct CDR3 sequences, 65% to 75% of them present only once. The specimen sequenced was tumor-adjacent breast tissue. Receptor source: a female donor with breast cancer. Some clones in this sample may be carry-over from other donors' samples.

This chain connects TRBV6-4 to TRBJ1-3, with D possibly matching TRBD1 (5 bases). This CDR3 has 16 residues. Looked up from germline, CDR1 is MRHNA and CDR2 is SNTAGT. Trimming pared 4 bases from V and 3 bases from J, leaving 16 bases between. CDR3 sequence (DNA): TGTGCCAGCAGTGCTGTAGCCAGGGAGAATGGAAACACCATATATTTT. This encodes CASSAVARENGNTIYF.

This rearrangement joins TRBV7-3 to TRBJ1-4; the D is unclear. The length of the CDR3 is 12 residues. Trimming pared 5 bases from V and 8 bases from J, leaving 9 bases between. The germline V gene has CDR1 SGHTA and CDR2 FQGTGA. The CDR3 sequence: CASSTYKEKLFF. The CDR3 nucleotides are TGTGCCAGCAGCACCTACAAGGAAAAACTGTTTTTT. Together with reference TRBV7-3 and TRBJ1-4, the CDR3 gives the full variable domain: GAGVSQTPSNKVTEKGKYVELRCDPISGHTALYWYRQSLGQGPEFLIYFQGTGAADDSGLPNDRFFAVRPEGSVSTLKIQRTERGDSAVYLCASSTYKEKLFFGSGTQLSVL.

The V call is TRBV6-5, the J call TRBJ2-2, with TRBD1 matching over 9 bases. The CDR3 covers 15 residues. CDR1 and CDR2 from the germline V gene are MNHEY and SVGAGI. J lost 7 bases, V lost 6 bases, and 9 bases had no gene match. The CDR3 protein is CASRRDRVVSGELFF. CDR3 in DNA: TGTGCCAGCAGGAGGGACAGGGTGGTGAGCGGGGAGCTGTTTTTT.

This chain joins TRBV20-1 and TRBJ1-6; D is perhaps TRBD1 (5 bases). V was trimmed by 2 bases and J by 5 bases, leaving 10 bases between them. Per germline, CDR1 DFQATT and CDR2 SNEGSKA (reference sequence). The CDR3 contains 14 residues. CDR3 DNA: TGCAGTGCTAGACCCGGGGGGAATAATTCACCCCTCCACTTT. Translation: CSARPGGNNSPLHF.

The chain couples TRBV19 to TRBJ2-3; 7 nucleotides agree with TRBD1. The junction had 5 bases not matched to a gene; V was cut back by 5 bases and J by 0 bases. The length of the CDR3 is 15 residues. The germline V gene has CDR1 LNHDA and CDR2 SQIVND (reference sequence). The CDR3 spells CASSPDRASTDTQYF. For the CDR3, the DNA is TGTGCCAGTAGTCCCGACAGGGCGAGCACAGATACGCAGTATTTT.

This chain joins TRBV7-3 and TRBJ2-3; the D is unclear. Per germline, CDR1 SGHTA and CDR2 FQGTGA. The CDR3 sequence is 13 residues long. V lost 3 bases, J lost 6 bases, and 10 bases lay in between. CDR3 loop: CASSFLTGDTQYF. CDR3 coding DNA: TGTGCCAGCAGCTTCCTGACTGGGGATACGCAGTATTTT.

This chain connects TRBV7-9 to TRBJ1-6; TRBD1 might be the D (5 bases). The CDR3 extends over 12 amino acids. Germline values: CDR1 SEHNR, CDR2 FQNEAQ (reference sequence). The ends were cut back, 5 bases at V and 14 bases at J, with 13 bases in the middle. CDR3: CASSPGGAALHF. Written as DNA, the CDR3 is TGTGCCAGCAGCCCTGGCGGGGCGGCCCTCCACTTT.

This sequence joins TRBV7-2 and TRBJ1-4; D is perhaps TRBD1 (5 bases). The V gene lost 4 bases and the J gene lost 8 bases, with 11 bases spanning the gap. CDR3 length equals 13 residues. Germline CDR1 and CDR2: SGHTA and FQGNSA. The CDR3 DNA follows: TGTGCCAGCAGCTCGCAGGGAAGAGAAAAACTGTTTTTT. It encodes CASSSQGREKLFF.

The chain links TRBV7-2 to TRBJ2-7, with D perhaps TRBD1 or TRBD2 (6 bases each). The V end lost 5 bases, the J end lost 5 bases, and 13 bases lay between the germline ends. Per germline, CDR1 SGHTA and CDR2 FQGNSA. The CDR3 spans 13 residues. CDR3 sequence (DNA): TGTGCCAGCAGCGGAGGGGGTCCAGACGAGCAGTACGTC. The encoded protein is CASSGGGPDEQYV.

The chain joins TRBV24-1 to TRBJ1-6; weak D call: TRBD1 (6 bases). The CDR3 length is 14 residues. The V end lost 3 bases, the J end lost 6 bases, and 8 bases lay between the germline ends. The V gene's germline CDR1 is KGHDR and CDR2 SFDVKD. This chain's CDR3 is CATSDGGLNSPLHF. The CDR3, as DNA: TGTGCCACCAGTGATGGGGGGCTTAATTCACCCCTCCACTTT.

V usage is TRBV20-1 and J usage is TRBJ2-1; TRBD2 might be the D (6 bases). There are 15 residues in the CDR3. Per germline, CDR1 DFQATT and CDR2 SNEGSKA (reference sequence). Trimming removed 6 bases from V and 7 bases from J, with 22 bases in between. As DNA, the CDR3 is TGCAGTGCCAACGCCGGACTAAGCGGCATAAATGAGCAGTTCTTC. Translating gives CSANAGLSGINEQFF.

Details on this clonotype: An end of the junction does not agree with germline; a read error may underlie this. The gene calls are TRBV20-1 and TRBJ2-3; possible D gene TRBD2, 5 bases. CDR1 is DFQATT and CDR2 is SNEGSKA in the germline V gene (reference sequence). This CDR3 is built from 15 residues. The CDR3 protein is CSARVPQRHTDTRYF. DNA for the CDR3: TGCAGTGCTAGAGTCCCCCAGCGGCACACAGATACGCGGTATTTT.

The chain joins TRBV20-1 to TRBJ2-1; 8 bases line up with TRBD2. This CDR3 is built from 13 residues. CDR1 is DFQATT, CDR2 SNEGSKA, per germline (reference sequence). V shed 5 bases, J shed 7 bases, and the junction held 7 bases outside the gene matches. The CDR3 bases are TGCAGTGCTCGGACTAGCTTTGTAAATGAGCAGTTCTTC. Its protein is CSARTSFVNEQFF.

This clonotype is medium-sized within its sample. The CDR3 is CASSLPVGEKLFF. The CDR3 DNA is TGTGCCAGCAGCTTACCGGTTGGTGAAAAACTGTTTTTT. This chain connects TRBV7-9 to TRBJ1-4; D remains ambiguous. V shed 2 bases and J shed 7 bases, with 8 bases lying between them. CDR3 length: 13 amino acids. Per germline, CDR1 SEHNR and CDR2 FQNEAQ (reference sequence).

By its share, this clonotype is medium-sized. The J gene is TRBJ2-3, the V gene TRBV5-4; 9 nucleotides match TRBD2. This CDR3 is 17 amino acids long. CDR1 is SGHNT and CDR2 is YYREEE in the germline V gene (reference sequence). V was pared by 1 base and J by 6 bases, with 12 bases of the junction left unmatched. This chain's CDR3 is CASSLRAGGSGADTQYF. CDR3 in DNA: TGTGCCAGCAGCTTGAGAGCGGGGGGTTCAGGCGCGGATACGCAGTATTTT.

This clonotype was seen only once. The chain links TRBV18 to TRBJ2-6, with TRBD1 matching 7 bases. The germline V gene has CDR1 KGHSH and CDR2 LQKENI. J lost 2 bases, V lost 8 bases, and 6 bases had no gene match. CDR3 length: 15 amino acids. This CDR3 is CASATGFAGANVLTF. The CDR3 coding sequence is TGTGCCAGCGCGACAGGGTTTGCTGGGGCCAACGTCCTGACTTTC.

The rearrangement links TRBV9 to TRBJ1-6; the match to TRBD1 covers 7 bases. The V and J ends lost 3 bases and 6 bases, in that order; junction bases with no gene match: 6. There are 15 residues in the CDR3. Germline V gene data show CDR1 as SGDLS and CDR2 as YYNGEE. CDR3 coding DNA: TGTGCCAGCAGCGACAGGGGTGATTTTAATTCACCCCTCCACTTT. Translating gives CASSDRGDFNSPLHF. Drawing the rest from reference TRBV9 and TRBJ1-6, the complete variable domain is DSGVTQTPKHLITATGQRVTLRCSPRSGDLSVYWYQQSLDQGLQFLIQYYNGEERAKGNILERFSAQQFPDLHSELNLSSLELGDSALYFCASSDRGDFNSPLHFGNGTRLTVT.

Written as DNA, the CDR3 is TGCAGCGTGACGGGACAGGGGGGAGGAGATACGCAGTATTTT. It is translated as CSVTGQGGGDTQYF. The J gene is TRBJ2-3, the V gene TRBV29-1; 11 bases agree with TRBD1. Germline values: CDR1 SQVTM, CDR2 ANQGSEA. J gave up 5 bases and V 6 bases, and 7 bases lay outside the gene matches. The CDR3 runs to 14 residues.

V and J are TRBV12-3 or TRBV12-4 and TRBJ2-3, with TRBD2 matching over 8 bases. The CDR3 sequence is 15 residues long. V lost 6 bases and J lost 4; bases outside the gene matches: 9. The CDR3 reads CASSYSGAPADTQYF. The CDR3 nucleotides are TGTGCCAGCAGCTATAGCGGGGCCCCCGCAGATACGCAGTATTTT.

This chain joins TRBV15 and TRBJ2-3; 10 nucleotides match TRBD2. The CDR3 is 15 amino acids. The germline V gene encodes CDR1 LNHNV and CDR2 YYDKDF (reference sequence). Trimming removed 8 bases from V and 0 bases from J; junction bases left unmatched: 5. The CDR3 here is CATSPLAGSTDTQYF. The CDR3, as DNA: TGTGCCACCTCCCCACTAGCGGGGAGCACAGATACGCAGTATTTT.

This clonotype came up many times. This sequence joins TRBV4-1 and TRBJ1-5; D is perhaps TRBD1 (5 bases). The germline V gene has CDR1 MGHRA and CDR2 YSYEKL. CDR3 length equals 15 residues. Trimming removed 1 base from V and 0 bases from J, with 7 bases in between. The CDR3 DNA sequence: TGCGCCAGCAGCCAAGTGGGGGTTAGCAATCAGCCCCAGCATTTT. Encoded protein: CASSQVGVSNQPQHF.

V gene TRBV7-6 combines with J gene TRBJ2-7; TRBD1 aligns across 7 bases. Per the germline V gene, CDR1 is SGHVS and CDR2 is FNYEAQ. The CDR3 contains 14 residues. V lost 4 bases to trimming and J lost 3 bases; unmatched junction nucleotides: 6. The CDR3 sequence is CASSSEGGRYEQYF. The CDR3, as DNA: TGTGCCAGCAGCTCAGAAGGGGGCCGCTACGAGCAGTACTTC.

The chain is built from TRBV20-1 and TRBJ2-7; 10 bases line up with TRBD1. The length of the CDR3 is 14 residues. Germline V gives CDR1 DFQATT, CDR2 SNEGSKA (reference sequence). V lost 5 bases and J lost 1; bases outside the gene matches: 5. CDR3 sequence (DNA): TGCAGTGCTGGGGGACAGGGGCCATCCTACGAGCAGTACTTC. Protein: CSAGGQGPSYEQYF.

This chain connects TRBV5-6 to TRBJ1-3; TRBD1 matches 7 bases. This CDR3 spans 15 amino acids. V trimming: 0 bases; J trimming: 2 bases; junction bases outside the gene matches: 2. Germline V gene sequence: CDR1 SGHDT, CDR2 YYEEEE. The DNA for the CDR3 is TGTGCCAGCAGCTTGGGACAGGGAGCTGGAAACACCATATATTTT. Protein product: CASSLGQGAGNTIYF. The full variable domain, with the rest looked up from reference TRBV5-6 and TRBJ1-3, is DAGVTQSPTHLIKTRGQQVTLRCSPKSGHDTVSWYQQALGQGPQFIFQYYEEEERQRGNFPDRFSGHQFPNYSSELNVNALLLGDSALYLCASSLGQGAGNTIYFGEGSWLTVV.

Ten or more counts support this clonotype. The rearrangement uses TRBV7-9 and TRBJ2-5; D may correspond to TRBD1 or TRBD2 (5 bases each). CDR3 length: 17 residues. V was trimmed by 5 bases and J by 5 bases, leaving 24 bases between them. The germline gives CDR1 SEHNR, CDR2 FQNEAQ (reference sequence). The CDR3 nucleotides are TGTGCCAGCAGCCCGGGGACGGCGTTCGGGTTGGGCGAGACCCAGTACTTC. The encoded protein is CASSPGTAFGLGETQYF.

This clonotype is labeled as medium-sized (0.01 to 0.1%). The V gene is TRBV10-3, the J gene TRBJ2-7; 7 bases are a match to TRBD2. V lost 2 bases, J lost 4 bases, and 11 bases stayed unmatched. Germline-derived CDR1 and CDR2 are ENHRY and SYGVKD. CDR3 size: 16 residues. CDR3 sequence reads: CAISENSAGDMYEQYF. CDR3 coding DNA: TGTGCCATCAGTGAGAACAGCGCGGGAGACATGTACGAGCAGTACTTC.

The chain has TRBV6-5 and TRBJ2-5; D tentatively fits TRBD1 or TRBD2 (5 bases each). V dropped 6 bases and J dropped 5 bases, with 13 bases sitting between them. This CDR3 has 13 residues. The germline V gene has CDR1 MNHEY and CDR2 SVGAGI. In DNA, the CDR3 is TGTGCCAGCAGCCCGGTGGGGGAGGAGACCCAGTACTTC. Protein: CASSPVGEETQYF.

V and J are TRBV29-1 and TRBJ2-7, with 8 bases aligning to TRBD2. The CDR3 runs 16 residues. The V gene's germline CDR1 is SQVTM and CDR2 ANQGSEA. J lost 9 bases, V lost 0 bases, and 16 bases had no gene match. DNA of the CDR3: TGCAGCGTTGAAGATCTTCTGCAGGGGCGGGGGGATTGGCAGTACTTC. As protein: CSVEDLLQGRGDWQYF.